This record looks at one T cell receptor (beta chain) sequence and its context. Authors' analysis steps: Estimated nucleated cell counts came from reference gene primer amplification. Generated by immunoSEQ multiplex PCR, the TCRdb table keeps only in-frame clones and is missing some. V and J calls and clone size are those listed in that table; D and trimming were worked out from the DNA. The sample has fewer than 200,000 clones, 75% to 85% seen once. The sample comes from a study of blood T cell repertoires in COVID-19. Study-level information: T cells, B-cell-depleted T cells, or PBMCs supplied cDNA or gDNA.

The V end lost 4 bases, the J end lost 3 bases, and 7 bases lay between the germline ends. The CDR3 totals 12 residues. CDR1 ENHRY and CDR2 SYGVKD come from the germline V gene. The sequence was collected from a human donor in a cohort sampled during active COVID-19. Sequenced sample: peripheral blood. The chain links TRBV10-3 to TRBJ2-7; tentative D call: TRBD2 (6 bases). CDR3 loop: CAISGGDYEQYF. CDR3 coding DNA: TGTGCCATCAGTGGGGGGGACTACGAGCAGTACTTC.